The 13 T cell receptor beta chains in this list originate from one sample, sequenced in a study of T-cell reconstitution after alpha-beta-depleted transplantation in children. The library targeted TCRbeta and was prepared with unique molecular identifiers. TCRdb re-called the PCR reads through MiXCR, storing one row per CDR3 protein. Of about 610,000 distinct CDR3 sequences listed, roughly a tenth were seen once; the top ten hold about 4.2%. Sequencing was performed on PBMCs from the stem cell graft donor, taken from the stem cell graft. The receptor set was obtained from a human donor who donated a stem cell graft to a child with acute myeloid leukemia.

The V gene is TRBV3-1, the J gene TRBJ2-7; D not resolved. Germline V gives CDR1 LGHDT, CDR2 YNNKEL (reference sequence). V lost 2 bases and J lost 10, with 15 bases in between. The length of the CDR3 is 13 residues. In DNA, the CDR3 is TGTGCCAGCAGCCAATCCCCGGGTTTGGAACAGTACTTC. Protein product: CASSQSPGLEQYF.

This clonotype has at least ten counts. The CDR3 loop reads CASSTALQAHYGYTF. The CDR3 nucleotides are TGTGCCAGCAGTACCGCCTTACAGGCCCACTATGGCTACACCTTC. The J gene is TRBJ1-2, the V gene TRBV12-3 or TRBV12-4, with a possible D match to TRBD1 (5 bases). This CDR3 is 15 amino acids long. The V end was cut by 5 bases, the J end by 3 bases, with 16 bases between.

This clonotype was picked up a small number of times. The chain combines TRBV7-9 with TRBJ1-2; D remains unclear. Per germline, CDR1 SEHNR and CDR2 FQNEAQ (reference sequence). V shed 3 bases and J shed 8 bases, with 16 bases lying between them. The CDR3 is made up of 14 amino acids. In DNA form, the CDR3 reads TGTGCCAGCAGCTTCGCCCCGGAGGTAGAGGGCTACACCTTC. This translates into CASSFAPEVEGYTF.

Many counts were recorded for this clonotype. The chain combines TRBV9 with TRBJ2-5; 9 bases agree with TRBD1. This CDR3 region has 16 residues. Trimming cost V 2 bases and J 4 bases; bases outside gene matches: 9. Germline V gene data show CDR1 as SGDLS and CDR2 as YYNGEE. DNA of the CDR3: TGTGCCAGCAGCGTCTATGGACAGGGGATAACAGAGACCCAGTACTTC. Encoded protein: CASSVYGQGITETQYF.

V and J are TRBV20-1 and TRBJ2-7, with TRBD2 as a possible D gene (5 bases). The ends were cut back, 6 bases at V and 7 bases at J, with 10 bases in the middle. The CDR3 consists of 10 residues. The germline V gene encodes CDR1 DFQATT and CDR2 SNEGSKA (reference sequence). As DNA, the CDR3 is TGCAGTGCCCCCTCGGGGGAGCAGTACTTC. Translated: CSAPSGEQYF.

Many counts were recorded for this clonotype. This sequence joins TRBV20-1 and TRBJ1-5; a possible D gene is TRBD1 (6 bases). The germline gives CDR1 DFQATT, CDR2 SNEGSKA (reference sequence). CDR3 size: 16 residues. Deletions cut 0 bases from V and 7 bases from J, with 19 bases between. The CDR3 DNA reads TGCAGTGCTAGAGATGGGCGGCAACAGGGAGGGCAGCCCCAGCATTTT. This sequence encodes CSARDGRQQGGQPQHF.

CDR3 coding DNA: TGCAGTGCCCTACAGGGTTTCTATAATTCACCCCTCCACTTT. This encodes CSALQGFYNSPLHF. This chain connects TRBV20-1 to TRBJ1-6; tentatively, D is TRBD1 (6 bases). V was shortened by 6 bases and J by 3 bases, with 12 bases between the two germline ends. The length of the CDR3 is 14 residues. Germline-derived CDR1 and CDR2 are DFQATT and SNEGSKA (reference sequence).

This clonotype turned up a few times. V gene TRBV6-5 combines with J gene TRBJ2-7; 7 nucleotides align to TRBD1. V lost 0 bases and J lost 4; bases outside the gene matches: 6. Germline loops: CDR1 MNHEY, CDR2 SVGAGI. The CDR3 loop spans 15 amino acids. The CDR3 DNA reads as TGTGCCAGCAGTTACTCGGCGACAGGGACATACGAGCAGTACTTC. Translating it yields CASSYSATGTYEQYF.

The chain links TRBV20-1 to TRBJ2-7; 7 bases fit TRBD1. Losses at the gene ends were 4 bases for V and 2 bases for J; bases not matched to a gene: 8. Germline loops: CDR1 DFQATT, CDR2 SNEGSKA (reference sequence). CDR3 length equals 14 residues. CDR3 in amino acids: CSAIIQGLPYEQYF. DNA of the CDR3: TGCAGTGCTATTATACAGGGGTTACCCTACGAGCAGTACTTC.

This clonotype has a handful of counts. The chain links TRBV20-1 to TRBJ2-7, with 7 bases identical to TRBD1. V was pared by 6 bases and J by 4 bases, with 6 bases of the junction left unmatched. The V gene's germline CDR1 is DFQATT and CDR2 SNEGSKA (reference sequence). The CDR3 runs to 12 residues. CDR3 loop: CSAQTGYYEQYF. The DNA for the CDR3 is TGCAGTGCCCAGACAGGGTATTACGAGCAGTACTTC.

This clonotype appeared a few times. CDR3 DNA sequence: TGTGCCAGCTCACCACGGGAAGATACGCAGTATTTT. This gives the protein CASSPREDTQYF. This chain joins TRBV18 and TRBJ2-3; D is unresolved. The germline V and J ends were trimmed by 1 base and 5 bases, with 4 bases remaining between them. This CDR3 is 12 amino acids long. Germline CDR1 is KGHSH and CDR2 is LQKENI.

This clonotype has a handful of counts. The chain has TRBV3-1 and TRBJ2-7; 8 bases fit TRBD1. Germline assignment: CDR1 LGHDT and CDR2 YNNKEL (reference sequence). With 0 bases clipped from V and 2 bases from J, the junction kept 6 bases outside the gene matches. The CDR3 totals 16 residues. The DNA of the CDR3 is TGTGCCAGCAGCCAAGATAGACAGGGGCGACCCTACGAGCAGTACTTC. This codes for CASSQDRQGRPYEQYF.

This clonotype was counted ten times or more. The gene calls are TRBV7-2 and TRBJ2-1, with no clear D. Trimming removed 0 bases at V and 6 bases at J, with 6 bases between. Germline assignment: CDR1 SGHTA and CDR2 FQGNSA. CDR3 length: 13 amino acids. CDR3 region: CASSLAQANEQFF. The CDR3 bases are TGTGCCAGCAGCTTAGCGCAAGCCAATGAGCAGTTCTTC. The variable domain in full, completed from reference TRBV7-2 and TRBJ2-1, reads GAGVSQSPSNKVTEKGKDVELRCDPISGHTALYWYRQSLGQGLEFLIYFQGNSAPDKSGLPSDRFSAERTGGSVSTLTIQRTQQEDSAVYLCASSLAQANEQFFGPGTRLTVL.